The sequence of this T cell receptor (beta chain) was determined in a study of human thymus T cells. Findings and limits, study-wide: Thymic and blood repertoires seemed to favor certain V and J genes. The related literature has documented a marked overlap of thymic repertoires among unrelated individuals.

It was from resections taken during corrective heart surgery that the thymus tissue came. Serving as donors were healthy Finnish infants, each of whom was having open corrective surgery for congenital heart defects. Using immunoSEQ multiplex PCR, the repertoire was profiled, and TCRdb retains in-frame clones only, with some absent. The data contain 100,000 to 150,000 clones, around 96% of them seen just once; the ten biggest clones take up 0.024%. A word on this clone: Its antigen is as yet unknown.

In germline, CDR1 is DFQATT, CDR2 SNEGSKA (reference sequence). CDR3 length: 11 amino acids. V was shortened by 2 bases and J by 7 bases, with 6 bases between the two germline ends. This clonotype was sampled from a boy younger than two with a congenital heart defect but otherwise immunologically healthy. The chain employs TRBV20-1 and TRBJ2-1; D is unresolved. Sequencing was carried out using thymus tissue. CDR3 region: CSARPGNEQFF. CDR3 DNA sequence: TGCAGTGCTAGACCTGGTAATGAGCAGTTCTTC.